The 14 T cell receptor beta chains below all came from one sample that was sequenced in a study of regulatory T cells in long-lasting Graves disease. As to time point: newly diagnosed GD, antithyroid drugs for less than 3 months. The TCR library was made from RNA that had been extracted from PBMCs in TRIzol. Sequencing libraries for TCR beta were prepared with iRepertoire HTBI primers and Arm-PCR of CDR3 regions. MiXCR was run by TCRdb on the multiplex PCR reads, yielding one entry per CDR3 protein. The table has a few hundred thousand distinct CDR3 sequences, over 14% seen once. The sample also formed part of further work on T cells in Graves' hyperthyroidism and ophthalmopathy.

The starting material was peripheral blood mononuclear cells (PBMCs), obtained at new diagnosis, from a patient treated with antithyroid drugs. The receptors derive from a woman between 35 and 50 years old with Graves disease.

CDR3 bases: TGTGCCAGCAGCGTAGGGGGGGAATTCAATGAGCAGTTCTTC. As protein: CASSVGGEFNEQFF. The rearrangement joins TRBV9 to TRBJ2-1; D possibly corresponds to TRBD2 (6 bases). This CDR3 comprises 14 residues. Looked up from germline, CDR1 is SGDLS and CDR2 is YYNGEE. V was shortened by 0 bases and J by 6 bases, with 10 bases between the two germline ends.

This clonotype was observed at least ten times. This chain links TRBV7-2 with TRBJ2-2; D might be TRBD1 (6 bases). The V gene's germline CDR1 is SGHTA and CDR2 FQGNSA. Trimming took off 3 bases at V and 4 bases at J, with 12 bases between the two ends. This CDR3 is built from 15 residues. CDR3 DNA sequence: TGTGCCAGCAGCTTTCATGGGGGCGGCACCGGGGAGCTGTTTTTT. Amino acid sequence: CASSFHGGGTGELFF.

The chain is built from TRBV15 and TRBJ1-1, with 11 bases matching TRBD1. The junction had 2 bases not matched to a gene; V was cut back by 1 base and J by 4 bases. Germline-derived CDR1 and CDR2 are LNHNV and YYDKDF (reference sequence). This CDR3 is built from 15 residues. This CDR3 is CATSRGGTGGTEAFF. DNA for the CDR3: TGTGCCACCAGCAGAGGGGGGACAGGGGGCACTGAAGCTTTCTTT.

V gene TRBV11-2 combines with J gene TRBJ2-4; D is possibly TRBD1 or TRBD2 (7 bases each). V dropped 6 bases and J dropped 0 bases, with 15 bases sitting between them. The CDR3 has 16 amino acids. The V gene's germline CDR1 is SGHAT and CDR2 FQNNGV. The CDR3 loop reads CASSWGRGGAKNIQYF. CDR3 DNA: TGTGCCAGCAGTTGGGGCAGGGGGGGAGCCAAAAACATTCAGTACTTC.

The chain links TRBV18 to TRBJ2-1, with 11 bases fitting TRBD2. V lost 1 base, J lost 4 bases, and 6 bases stayed unmatched. CDR1 is KGHSH, CDR2 LQKENI, per germline. The CDR3 is made up of 17 amino acids. The DNA for the CDR3 is TGTGCCAGCTCACCACTTATACTAGCGGGAGTGTACAATGAGCAGTTCTTC. This sequence encodes CASSPLILAGVYNEQFF.

The chain carries TRBV29-1 and TRBJ2-4; D unclear. The CDR3 consists of 14 residues. Per germline, CDR1 SQVTM and CDR2 ANQGSEA. The V end was cut by 3 bases, the J end by 1 base, with 10 bases between. DNA for the CDR3: TGCAGCGTTGAGGGCGTCGGGGCCAAAAACATTCAGTACTTC. Translating it yields CSVEGVGAKNIQYF.

This rearrangement joins TRBV20-1 to TRBJ1-4; D unclear. This CDR3 has 12 amino acids. CDR1 and CDR2 from the germline V gene are DFQATT and SNEGSKA (reference sequence). The germline V and J ends were trimmed by 1 base and 7 bases, with 7 bases remaining between them. The CDR3 nucleotides are TGCAGTGCTAGAGTTTCTGGTGAAAAACTGTTTTTT. This translates into CSARVSGEKLFF.

This clonotype showed up many times. This chain connects TRBV28 to TRBJ2-7, with 8 bases lining up with TRBD1. The junction had 9 bases not matched to a gene; V was cut back by 6 bases and J by 2 bases. This CDR3 is built from 15 residues. Germline-derived CDR1 and CDR2 are MDHEN and SYDVKM. The CDR3 spells CASRTGQGFTYEQYF. Written as DNA, the CDR3 is TGTGCCAGCAGGACAGGACAGGGTTTTACCTACGAGCAGTACTTC.

This clonotype showed up many times. J is TRBJ2-3 and V is TRBV7-3; TRBD1 matches at 7 bases. Germline loops: CDR1 SGHTA, CDR2 FQGTGA. Trimming removed 5 bases from V and 1 base from J; junction bases left unmatched: 12. The CDR3 extends over 17 amino acids. CDR3 sequence reads: CASSPNTGAVGTDTQYF. The CDR3 DNA reads TGTGCCAGCAGCCCGAATACAGGGGCGGTGGGCACAGATACGCAGTATTTT. Looking up the rest from reference TRBV7-3 and TRBJ2-3 gives the full variable domain: GAGVSQTPSNKVTEKGKYVELRCDPISGHTALYWYRQSLGQGPEFLIYFQGTGAADDSGLPNDRFFAVRPEGSVSTLKIQRTERGDSAVYLCASSPNTGAVGTDTQYFGPGTRLTVL.

This chain joins TRBV6-2 or TRBV6-3 and TRBJ2-5; no reliable D call. Between the trimmed V and J ends, which lost 0 bases and 1 base, there was a span of 9 bases. CDR3 length: 15 residues. The germline V gene has CDR1 MNHEY and CDR2 SVGEGT. In nucleotides, the CDR3 is TGTGCCAGCAGTTACTCGAGGTGGCCCCAAGAGACCCAGTACTTC. This codes for CASSYSRWPQETQYF.

The J gene is TRBJ2-2, the V gene TRBV15, with D tentatively TRBD1 (5 bases). This CDR3 is 18 amino acids long. Trimming removed 4 bases at V and 7 bases at J, with 25 bases between. The germline V gene encodes CDR1 LNHNV and CDR2 YYDKDF (reference sequence). The CDR3 region is CATSTGSGRRLRNGELFF. Written as DNA, the CDR3 is TGTGCCACCAGCACCGGATCAGGGCGCAGGTTGAGGAACGGGGAGCTGTTTTTT.

The CDR3 loop reads CAWSVGSAYEQYF. CDR3 sequence (DNA): TGTGCCTGGAGTGTAGGGTCAGCCTACGAGCAGTACTTC. The chain is built from TRBV30 and TRBJ2-7; D remains unclear. Germline V gene lookup returns CDR1 GTSNPN and CDR2 SVGIG (reference sequence). V lost 0 bases, J lost 2 bases, and 8 bases lay in between. The CDR3 length is 13 residues. Looking up the rest from reference TRBV30 and TRBJ2-7 gives the full variable domain: SQTIHQWPATLVQPVGSPLSLECTVEGTSNPNLYWYRQAAGRGLQLLFYSVGIGQISSEVPQNLSASRPQDRQFILSSKKLLLSDSGFYLCAWSVGSAYEQYFGPGTRLTVT.

This clonotype showed up many times. The chain has TRBV5-6 and TRBJ2-5; weak D call: TRBD1 (5 bases). Germline lookup yields CDR1 SGHDT and CDR2 YYEEEE. The CDR3 consists of 13 residues. Trimming removed 4 bases from V and 1 base from J, with 8 bases in between. The CDR3 reads CASSPTVQETQYF. The CDR3 bases are TGTGCCAGCAGCCCGACAGTCCAAGAGACCCAGTACTTC.

This clonotype came up many times. The CDR3 DNA sequence: TGCAGCGTGGACAGTCACACGACAGATACGCAGTATTTT. Translation: CSVDSHTTDTQYF. The rearrangement links TRBV29-1 to TRBJ2-3; weak D call: TRBD1 (6 bases). The germline gives CDR1 SQVTM, CDR2 ANQGSEA. V was trimmed by 6 bases and J by 3 bases, leaving 13 bases between them. This CDR3 has 13 amino acids.